This entry lists 14 T cell receptor beta chains sequenced from one sample in a study of blood T cell repertoires in COVID-19. TCRdb keeps only in-frame clones here, not all; method: immunoSEQ multiplex PCR. In the table there are 40,000 to 45,000 clones, around 77% of which are singletons. Sequencing was performed on peripheral blood. All receptors come from a woman of 80 years or more with acute or convalescent COVID-19.

The chain recombines TRBV6-5 with TRBJ1-2, with TRBD1 identical over 9 bases. CDR1 is MNHEY, CDR2 SVGAGI, per germline. Trimming cost V 5 bases and J 8 bases; bases outside gene matches: 9. This CDR3 has 14 residues. The CDR3 sequence is CASSITGGSRGYTF. CDR3 coding DNA: TGTGCCAGCAGTATCACAGGGGGCTCGAGGGGCTACACCTTC.

The chain links TRBV11-2 to TRBJ2-1, with 10 bases identical to TRBD2. V shed 5 bases, J shed 5 bases, and the junction held 9 bases outside the gene matches. CDR3 length: 16 residues. Germline V gene data show CDR1 as SGHAT and CDR2 as FQNNGV. The CDR3 DNA sequence: TGTGCCAGCAGCCCAAGCCTAGCGGGAGTAAACAATGAGCAGTTCTTC. Protein product: CASSPSLAGVNNEQFF.

This sequence joins TRBV19 and TRBJ2-7; 8 bases align to TRBD2. V gave up 7 bases and J gave up 3 bases; unmatched junction bases: 14. Germline V gene sequence: CDR1 LNHDA, CDR2 SQIVND (reference sequence). The CDR3 is made up of 16 amino acids. In DNA form, the CDR3 reads TGTGCCAGTACCGCCCCCGGGGGGGCAGGGGTCTACGAGCAGTACTTC. Its translation: CASTAPGGAGVYEQYF.

The rearrangement uses TRBV23-1 and TRBJ2-5; no clear D. TRBV23-1 belongs to the ORF category, with a function that is uncertain. V lost 7 bases to trimming and J lost 1 base, with 10 bases between them. The CDR3 has 13 residues. The CDR3 protein is CASNREIQETQYF. CDR3 DNA sequence: TGCGCCAGCAACCGAGAAATCCAAGAGACCCAGTACTTC.

The chain combines TRBV3-1 (or the pseudogene TRBV3-2) with TRBJ2-5; D is ambiguous. Germline lookup yields CDR1 LGHDT and CDR2 YNNKEL (reference sequence). Trimming removed 0 bases from V and 5 bases from J, with 4 bases in between. The CDR3 length is 12 residues. The CDR3 DNA sequence: TGTGCCAGCAGCCAAGAGCGGGAGACCCAGTACTTC. Protein product: CASSQERETQYF.

The V gene is TRBV5-1, the J gene TRBJ2-1, with TRBD2 matching 12 bases. The V gene's germline CDR1 is SGHRS and CDR2 YFSETQ. The CDR3 runs to 17 residues. After removal of 4 bases from V and 9 bases from J, the junction contained 14 bases not matched to a gene. The CDR3 sequence: CASSLGLAGGRTGEQFF. The CDR3 nucleotides read TGCGCCAGCAGCCTGGGGCTAGCGGGAGGGCGGACGGGTGAGCAGTTCTTC.

V usage is TRBV5-1 and J usage is TRBJ2-1, with 7 nucleotides matching TRBD2. From germline, CDR1 is SGHRS and CDR2 YFSETQ. Losses at the gene ends were 4 bases for V and 4 bases for J; bases not matched to a gene: 5. The CDR3 runs to 14 residues. This chain's CDR3 is CASSPSGTYNEQFF. Here the CDR3 DNA reads TGCGCCAGCAGCCCCAGCGGGACTTACAATGAGCAGTTCTTC.

This clone was observed once. CDR3 loop: CASSSVQGYEQYF. In DNA, the CDR3 is TGTGCCAGCAGTTCCGTGCAGGGCTACGAGCAGTACTTC. V is TRBV6-5 and J is TRBJ2-7, with D possibly matching TRBD1 (5 bases). V was clipped by 4 bases and J by 3 bases, with 10 bases between them. The V gene's germline CDR1 is MNHEY and CDR2 SVGAGI. This CDR3 has 13 amino acids.

V is TRBV7-2 and J is TRBJ2-5; 9 bases are shared with TRBD1. J lost 5 bases, V lost 5 bases, and 6 bases had no gene match. This CDR3 is built from 14 residues. Germline V lookup: CDR1 SGHTA, CDR2 FQGNSA. The CDR3 loop reads CASSRGQGSETQYF. In nucleotides, the CDR3 is TGTGCCAGCAGCCGTGGACAGGGGAGTGAGACCCAGTACTTC.

The chain combines TRBV27 with TRBJ1-5; D perhaps matches TRBD1 (5 bases). The CDR3 runs 16 residues. CDR1 MNHEY and CDR2 SMNVEV come from the germline V gene (reference sequence). The V end was cut by 4 bases, the J end by 0 bases, with 13 bases between. CDR3 coding DNA: TGTGCCAGCAGTTCAACAGGAACCATTAGCAATCAGCCCCAGCATTTT. It codes for CASSSTGTISNQPQHF.

V usage is TRBV5-6 and J usage is TRBJ2-7; perhaps TRBD2 as D (6 bases). Germline CDR1 and CDR2: SGHDT and YYEEEE. CDR3 length: 16 amino acids. Trimming removed 3 bases from V and 6 bases from J, with 22 bases in between. CDR3 loop: CASSSGRTTIYGEQYF. CDR3 sequence (DNA): TGTGCCAGCAGCTCCGGACGGACTACCATATACGGCGAGCAGTACTTC.

The rearrangement uses TRBV11-2 and TRBJ2-5; 7 nucleotides agree with TRBD2. This CDR3 spans 16 amino acids. CDR1 is SGHAT and CDR2 is FQNNGV in the germline V gene. With 2 bases clipped from V and 3 bases from J, the junction kept 9 bases outside the gene matches. The DNA for the CDR3 is TGTGCCAGCAGCTTACGACTAGCCAGTAGAAAAGAGACCCAGTACTTC. It translates to CASSLRLASRKETQYF.

CDR3 region: CAWSLQGHVDGSPLHF. The CDR3 DNA follows: TGTGCCTGGAGTCTCCAAGGACATGTGGATGGTTCACCCCTCCACTTT. The gene calls are TRBV30 and TRBJ1-6; tentatively, D is TRBD1 (5 bases). Germline loops: CDR1 GTSNPN, CDR2 SVGIG (reference sequence). V was shortened by 2 bases and J by 9 bases, with 20 bases between the two germline ends. The CDR3 totals 16 residues.

V gene TRBV11-2 combines with J gene TRBJ1-2; D is uncertain. Per the germline V gene, CDR1 is SGHAT and CDR2 is FQNNGV. This CDR3 comprises 15 residues. Trimming cost V 2 bases and J 11 bases, with 21 bases left between them. This chain's CDR3 is CASSLKEGFSREYTF. CDR3 nucleotides: TGTGCCAGCAGCTTAAAGGAGGGATTCTCGCGGGAGTACACCTTC.